This T cell receptor (beta chain) was observed in a study of T cell changes during pregnancy in multiple sclerosis. The CDR3 has 15 amino acids. The ends lost 0 bases at V and 9 bases at J; junction bases unmatched: 9. The germline V gene encodes CDR1 SGHRS and CDR2 YFSETQ. This clone was observed once. Method: immunoSEQ multiplex PCR; TCRdb's copy keeps in-frame clones and lacks some. Of under 90,000 clones listed, 94% are singletons. The material sequenced was peripheral blood, taken in the second trimester of pregnancy. This chain uses TRBV5-1 with TRBJ2-1; 7 bases agree with TRBD2. The clonotype was recovered from a female donor in good health, enrolled as a control in a pregnancy study. CDR3 amino acids: CASSLGGVGGAEQFF. The CDR3 region has the DNA TGCGCCAGCAGCTTGGGCGGCGTGGGAGGGGCTGAGCAGTTCTTC.